These 3 T cell receptor beta chains were all obtained from the same sample, sequenced in a study of blood T cells in healthy people across ages. A second PCR, run for about 6 to 11 cycles, used a sample-barcoded 5' primer plus a J-beta primer mix. TCRdb reprocessed the 5' RACE reads with MiXCR, giving one entry per CDR3 protein. The table lists around 790,000 distinct CDR3 sequences, approximately 48% of them singletons. The material sequenced was blood. All receptors derive from a man in his sixties in good health.

This clonotype turned up a few times. The CDR3 coding sequence is TGCAGTGCGGGTCGGGACAGGGGTCAGCCCCAGCATTTT. It codes for CSAGRDRGQPQHF. The chain has TRBV20-1 and TRBJ1-5; 10 positions match TRBD1. Trimming cost V 6 bases and J 6 bases; bases outside gene matches: 5. The CDR3 length is 13 residues. Germline V gene data show CDR1 as DFQATT and CDR2 as SNEGSKA (reference sequence).

Worth noting for this clonotype: An end of the junction does not agree with germline; a read error may underlie this. The genes are TRBV9 and TRBJ1-2; 7 bases are a match to TRBD1. This CDR3 has 13 residues. Germline CDR1 SGDLS, CDR2 YYNGEE. In DNA form, the CDR3 reads TGTGCCGGCAGCGTAGGGGGCTCGTCGGGCTACACCTTC. Protein sequence: CAGSVGGSSGYTF.

The CDR3 region has the DNA TGCAGTGCTAGAGACGGACAGGGGACACGTGAGCAGTACTTC. Its translation is CSARDGQGTREQYF. The V gene is TRBV20-1, the J gene TRBJ2-7, with 9 positions matching TRBD1. CDR3 size: 14 residues. Germline CDR1 and CDR2: DFQATT and SNEGSKA (reference sequence). With 0 bases clipped from V and 7 bases from J, the junction kept 7 bases outside the gene matches.